The 13 T cell receptor beta chains presented below share a single source sample, sequenced in a study of post-analysis software for immune sequencing data (dated by TCRdb to the mid-2010s). On the study overall, not on this receptor specifically: Four to six TRBV segments, including TRBV5-6, TRBV5-1 and TRBV20-1, were significantly more frequent in patients than controls.

The library was built by means of PCR. Sequenced using an Illumina HiSeq 2500. To reduce PCR and sequencing biases, unique molecular identifiers were incorporated into the TCR beta cDNA libraries. TCRdb reprocessed the public reads (quality trimming at Q25 with fastp, clone calling with MiXCR) and kept in-frame beta chains. All rows with the same CDR3 protein become a single entry with the most common DNA and genes. The sample yields 350,000 to 500,000 distinct CDR3 sequences; approximately 42% were counted once. Less than 10% of the sample belongs to the ten largest clones. What these receptors recognize is not known. Sequencing was performed on blood. Every receptor here comes from a girl aged 2-10 years with multiple sclerosis.

This clonotype was seen a single time. The CDR3 is CSVRGGTGNTEAFF. The CDR3 nucleotides are TGCAGCGTTCGAGGGGGCACGGGGAACACTGAAGCTTTCTTT. The chain recombines TRBV29-1 with TRBJ1-1; 7 bases line up with TRBD1. The CDR3 totals 14 residues. Trimming at V came to 5 bases and at J to 1 base, leaving 7 bases not matched to a gene. Germline V CDR1 and CDR2: SQVTM, ANQGSEA.

This clonotype was recorded a few times. The rearrangement joins TRBV7-7 to TRBJ2-1, with 9 bases identical to TRBD1. V gave up 3 bases and J gave up 1 base; unmatched junction bases: 10. Germline V gene sequence: CDR1 SSHAT, CDR2 FNYEAQ (reference sequence). CDR3 size: 18 residues. The CDR3 loop is CASSLGQGGGLSYNEQFF. CDR3 DNA sequence: TGTGCCAGCAGCTTGGGACAGGGCGGGGGTCTATCCTACAATGAGCAGTTCTTC.

The V gene is TRBV28, the J gene TRBJ2-2; tentatively, D is TRBD2 (6 bases). The germline gives CDR1 MDHEN, CDR2 SYDVKM. The CDR3 loop spans 16 amino acids. V was clipped by 5 bases and J by 0 bases, with 13 bases between them. For the CDR3, the DNA is TGTGCCAGCAGTCAGACGGACTATCCGAACACCGGGGAGCTGTTTTTT. Amino acid sequence: CASSQTDYPNTGELFF.

The V and J genes are TRBV7-2 and TRBJ2-1; 7 positions agree with TRBD1. The V and J ends lost 5 bases and 1 base, in that order; junction bases with no gene match: 8. Germline V CDR1 and CDR2: SGHTA, FQGNSA. This CDR3 is 16 amino acids long. The CDR3 is CASSLDRVRSYNEQFF. The DNA of the CDR3 is TGTGCCAGCAGCCTTGACAGGGTTAGGTCCTACAATGAGCAGTTCTTC.

The chain links TRBV4-1 to TRBJ2-1; the match to TRBD2 covers 10 bases. Trimming at V came to 4 bases and at J to 1 base, leaving 10 bases not matched to a gene. The germline CDR1 and CDR2 sequences are MGHRA and YSYEKL. There are 18 residues in the CDR3. The CDR3 reads CASSRISPSGSSYNEQFF. The CDR3, as DNA: TGCGCCAGCAGCCGCATATCTCCTAGCGGGAGTTCCTACAATGAGCAGTTCTTC.

The V and J genes are TRBV28 and TRBJ2-1; perhaps TRBD2 as D (6 bases). The germline V gene has CDR1 MDHEN and CDR2 SYDVKM. V was cut by 6 bases and J by 1 base, with 13 bases left in between. The CDR3 consists of 15 residues. CDR3: CASSPPGLSYNEQFF. The CDR3 bases are TGTGCCAGCAGCCCACCGGGACTGTCCTACAATGAGCAGTTCTTC.

V gene TRBV30 combines with J gene TRBJ2-1, with 11 bases aligning to TRBD2. V was clipped by 1 base and J by 0 bases; unmatched bases: 5. Germline lookup yields CDR1 GTSNPN and CDR2 SVGIG (reference sequence). This CDR3 region has 17 residues. CDR3 nucleotide sequence: TGTGCCTGGAGTGGGACTAGCGGGCCCAGCTCCTACAATGAGCAGTTCTTC. The encoded protein is CAWSGTSGPSSYNEQFF. Supplemented by reference TRBV30 and TRBJ2-1, the full variable domain reads SQTIHQWPATLVQPVGSPLSLECTVEGTSNPNLYWYRQAAGRGLQLLFYSVGIGQISSEVPQNLSASRPQDRQFILSSKKLLLSDSGFYLCAWSGTSGPSSYNEQFFGPGTRLTVL.

About this clonotype itself: At one boundary the junction diverges from the germline segment, which might be a read error. The chain is built from TRBV4-3 and TRBJ2-1; unclear D gene. The CDR3 runs to 17 residues. Germline CDR1 and CDR2: LGHNA and YSLEER. Here the CDR3 DNA reads TGCACCAGCAGCCAAGTCGCTAGGGATCGCGCCTACAATGAGCAGTTCTTC. Encoded protein: CTSSQVARDRAYNEQFF.

The CDR3 DNA is TGTGCCAGCAGCTTCGGACAGGGCAGAGACGAGCAGTACTTC. Encoded protein: CASSFGQGRDEQYF. V usage is TRBV7-6 and J usage is TRBJ2-7, with 8 bases that match TRBD1. This CDR3 comprises 14 residues. V was pared by 3 bases and J by 5 bases, with 6 bases of the junction left unmatched. From germline, CDR1 is SGHVS and CDR2 FNYEAQ.

V gene TRBV20-1 combines with J gene TRBJ2-7; 7 bases map to TRBD2. There are 13 residues in the CDR3. With V trimmed by 5 bases and J by 2 bases, 6 bases remained unmatched. Germline lookup yields CDR1 DFQATT and CDR2 SNEGSKA (reference sequence). CDR3 in DNA: TGCAGTGCTGGCGGGGGAACCACCTACGAGCAGTACTTC. Amino acids: CSAGGGTTYEQYF.

V and J are TRBV7-9 and TRBJ2-7, with unresolved D. The CDR3 is 14 amino acids. Trimming cost V 6 bases and J 0 bases, with 12 bases left between them. CDR1 and CDR2 from the germline V gene are SEHNR and FQNEAQ (reference sequence). This CDR3 reads CASSPRPSSYEQYF. Here the CDR3 DNA reads TGTGCCAGCAGTCCCCGGCCTAGCTCCTACGAGCAGTACTTC.

In this sample, this clonotype turned up a few times. The J gene is TRBJ1-2, the V gene TRBV27; D not resolved. The CDR3 runs to 15 residues. Trimming removed 5 bases from V and 0 bases from J, with 13 bases in between. Looked up from germline, CDR1 is MNHEY and CDR2 is SMNVEV (reference sequence). CDR3 loop: CASSITRATNYGYTF. DNA for the CDR3: TGTGCCAGCAGTATTACACGGGCCACTAACTATGGCTACACCTTC.

The chain is built from TRBV5-1 and TRBJ2-5; 7 bases are shared with TRBD1. Germline V lookup: CDR1 SGHRS, CDR2 YFSETQ. Trimming at V came to 6 bases and at J to 4 bases, leaving 0 bases not matched to a gene. There are 11 residues in the CDR3. CDR3 sequence (DNA): TGCGCCAGCAACAGGGGAGAGACCCAGTACTTC. Its translation is CASNRGETQYF.